The T cell receptor beta chain described here comes from a study of regulatory and conventional T cells in RAG deficiency. As for this clone: Its matching antigen is unknown.

Method: immunoSEQ multiplex PCR; TCRdb's copy keeps in-frame clones and lacks some. The sample includes tens of thousands of clones, approximately 96% of them seen just once. Blood CD4+ CD25-low CD127-high conventional T cells supplied the genomic DNA template. This CDR3 region has 14 residues. Trimming cost V 2 bases and J 4 bases, with 8 bases left between them. Germline values: CDR1 MRHNA, CDR2 SNTAGT. Study-wide points: Sorted Omenn CD25-high CD127-low cells may not be bona fide Tregs. Other subsets showed 9 to 10-fold reductions, but Treg unique TCR beta sequences fell 80 to 100-fold in these patients. Shorter CDR3s in all patient subsets; >75% Treg-Tconv overlap in Omenn.

Another study also made use of these data, one on regulatory T cells. This second report adds: The PCR used 52 TRBV and 13 TRBJ primers.

The sequencing input was CD25- CD4+ T cells sorted from blood. The clonotype was recovered from a human donor in good health. The rearrangement uses TRBV6-4 and TRBJ2-2; TRBD1 is a possible D gene (5 bases). CDR3 sequence reads: CASSDRGTTGELFF. The CDR3 DNA reads as TGTGCCAGCAGTGACAGGGGAACCACCGGGGAGCTGTTTTTT.